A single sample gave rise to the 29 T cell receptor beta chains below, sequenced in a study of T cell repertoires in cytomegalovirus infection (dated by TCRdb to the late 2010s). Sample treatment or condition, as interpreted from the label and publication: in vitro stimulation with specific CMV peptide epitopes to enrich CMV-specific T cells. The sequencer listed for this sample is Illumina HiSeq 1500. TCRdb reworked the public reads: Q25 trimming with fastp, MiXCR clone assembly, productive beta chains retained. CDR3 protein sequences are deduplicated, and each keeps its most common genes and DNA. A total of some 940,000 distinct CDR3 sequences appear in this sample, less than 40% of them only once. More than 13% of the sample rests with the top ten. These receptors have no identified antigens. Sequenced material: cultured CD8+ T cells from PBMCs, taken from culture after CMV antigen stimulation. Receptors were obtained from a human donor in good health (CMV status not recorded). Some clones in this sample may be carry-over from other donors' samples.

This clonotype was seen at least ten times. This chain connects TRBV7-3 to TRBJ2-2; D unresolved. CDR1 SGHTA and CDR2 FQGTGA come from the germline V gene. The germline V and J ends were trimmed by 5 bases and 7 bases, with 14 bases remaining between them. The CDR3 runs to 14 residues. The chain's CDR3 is CASSPTGVGGELFF. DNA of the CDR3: TGTGCCAGCAGCCCGACTGGAGTAGGCGGGGAGCTGTTTTTT.

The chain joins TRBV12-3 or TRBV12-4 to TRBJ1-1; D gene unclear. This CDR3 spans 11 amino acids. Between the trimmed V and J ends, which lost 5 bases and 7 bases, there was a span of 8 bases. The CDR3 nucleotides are TGTGCCAGCAGTCCGACGTTTGAAGCTTTCTTT. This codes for CASSPTFEAFF.

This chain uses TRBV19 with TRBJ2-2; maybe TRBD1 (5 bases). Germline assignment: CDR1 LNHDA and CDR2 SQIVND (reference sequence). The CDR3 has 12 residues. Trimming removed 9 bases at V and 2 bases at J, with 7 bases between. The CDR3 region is CASGHNTGELFF. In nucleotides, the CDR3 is TGTGCCAGCGGACACAACACCGGGGAGCTGTTTTTT.

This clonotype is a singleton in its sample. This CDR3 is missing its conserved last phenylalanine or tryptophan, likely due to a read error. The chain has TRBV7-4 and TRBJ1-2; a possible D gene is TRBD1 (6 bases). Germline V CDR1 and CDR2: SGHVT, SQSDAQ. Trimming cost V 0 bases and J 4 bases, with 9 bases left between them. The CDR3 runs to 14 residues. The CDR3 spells CASSLAGQLYGYTI. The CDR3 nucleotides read TGTGCCAGCAGCTTAGCGGGACAACTCTATGGCTACACCATC.

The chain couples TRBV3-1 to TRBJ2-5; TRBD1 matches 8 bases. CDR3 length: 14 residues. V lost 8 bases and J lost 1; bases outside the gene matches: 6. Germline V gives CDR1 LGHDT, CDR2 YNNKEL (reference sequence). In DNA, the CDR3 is TGTGCCAGCTTACTAGGGACAGGCCAAGAGACCCAGTACTTC. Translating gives CASLLGTGQETQYF.

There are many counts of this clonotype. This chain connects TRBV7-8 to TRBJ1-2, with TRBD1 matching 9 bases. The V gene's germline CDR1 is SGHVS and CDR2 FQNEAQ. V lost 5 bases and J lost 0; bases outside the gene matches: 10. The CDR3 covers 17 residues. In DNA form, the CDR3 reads TGTGCCAGCAGCCGGACAGGGGCCTCGAAAGCTAACTATGGCTACACCTTC. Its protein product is CASSRTGASKANYGYTF.

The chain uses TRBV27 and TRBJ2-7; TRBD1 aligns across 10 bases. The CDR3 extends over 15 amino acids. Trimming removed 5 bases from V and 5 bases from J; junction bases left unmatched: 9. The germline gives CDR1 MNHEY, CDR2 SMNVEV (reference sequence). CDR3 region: CASSHGTGVVHEQYV. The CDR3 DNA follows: TGTGCCAGCAGTCACGGGACAGGGGTGGTCCACGAGCAGTACGTC.

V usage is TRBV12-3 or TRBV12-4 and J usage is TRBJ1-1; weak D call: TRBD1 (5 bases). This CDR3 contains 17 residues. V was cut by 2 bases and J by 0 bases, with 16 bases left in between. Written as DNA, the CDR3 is TGTGCCAGCAGTTTATTGACAGCACCATACGTGAACACTGAAGCTTTCTTT. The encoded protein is CASSLLTAPYVNTEAFF.

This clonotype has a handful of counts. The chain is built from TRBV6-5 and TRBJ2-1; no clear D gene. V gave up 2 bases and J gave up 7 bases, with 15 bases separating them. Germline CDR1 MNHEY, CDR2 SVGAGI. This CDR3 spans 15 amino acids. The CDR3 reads CASSYTSLSGNEQFF. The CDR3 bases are TGTGCCAGCAGTTACACCTCCTTGAGTGGGAATGAGCAGTTCTTC.

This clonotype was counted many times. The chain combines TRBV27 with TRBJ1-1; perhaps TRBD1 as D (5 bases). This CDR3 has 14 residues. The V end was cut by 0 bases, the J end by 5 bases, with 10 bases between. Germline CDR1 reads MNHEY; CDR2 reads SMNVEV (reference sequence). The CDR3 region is CASSLSRGLTEAFF. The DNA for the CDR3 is TGTGCCAGCAGTTTATCGAGGGGATTGACTGAAGCTTTCTTT.

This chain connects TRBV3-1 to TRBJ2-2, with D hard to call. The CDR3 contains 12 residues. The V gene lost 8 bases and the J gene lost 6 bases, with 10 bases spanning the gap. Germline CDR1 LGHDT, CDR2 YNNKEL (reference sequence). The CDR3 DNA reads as TGTGCCAGCCCCGGCAAGGCCGGGGAGCTGTTTTTT. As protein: CASPGKAGELFF.

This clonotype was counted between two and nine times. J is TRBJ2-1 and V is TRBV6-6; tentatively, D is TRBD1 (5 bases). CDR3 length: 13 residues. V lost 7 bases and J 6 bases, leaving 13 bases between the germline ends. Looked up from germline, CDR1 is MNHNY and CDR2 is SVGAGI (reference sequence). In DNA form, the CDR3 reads TGTGCCAGCAAACAGGCTTACCCCAATGAGCAGTTCTTC. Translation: CASKQAYPNEQFF.

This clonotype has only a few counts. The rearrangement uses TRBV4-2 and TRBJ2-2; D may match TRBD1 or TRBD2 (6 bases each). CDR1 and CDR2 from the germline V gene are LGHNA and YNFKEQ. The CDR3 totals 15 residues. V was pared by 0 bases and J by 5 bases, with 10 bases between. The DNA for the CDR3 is TGTGCCAGCAGCCAAGAACAGGGAGGAACCGGGGAGCTGTTTTTT. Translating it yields CASSQEQGGTGELFF.

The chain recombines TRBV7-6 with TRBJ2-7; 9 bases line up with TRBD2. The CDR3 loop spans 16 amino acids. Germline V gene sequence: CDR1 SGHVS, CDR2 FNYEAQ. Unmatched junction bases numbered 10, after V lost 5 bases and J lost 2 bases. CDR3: CASSRRIAGDTYEQYF. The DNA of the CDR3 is TGTGCCAGCAGCCGCAGGATAGCGGGGGATACCTACGAGCAGTACTTC.

CDR3 amino acids: CASSENYNEQFF. DNA of the CDR3: TGTGCCAGCAGTGAAAACTACAATGAGCAGTTCTTC. The J gene is TRBJ2-1, the V gene TRBV6-1; D is uncertain. The CDR3 totals 12 residues. The V gene's germline CDR1 is MNHNS and CDR2 SASEGT. Trimming cost V 2 bases and J 3 bases, with 2 bases left between them.

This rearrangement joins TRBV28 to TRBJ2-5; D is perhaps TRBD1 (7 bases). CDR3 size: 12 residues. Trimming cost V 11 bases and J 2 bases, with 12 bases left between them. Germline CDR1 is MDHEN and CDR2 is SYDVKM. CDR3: CAGGDSQETQYF. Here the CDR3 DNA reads TGTGCCGGAGGGGACAGTCAAGAGACCCAGTACTTC.

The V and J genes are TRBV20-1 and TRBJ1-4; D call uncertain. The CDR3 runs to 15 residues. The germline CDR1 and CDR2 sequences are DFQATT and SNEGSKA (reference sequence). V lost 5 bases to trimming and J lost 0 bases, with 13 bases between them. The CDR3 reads CSALNRFATNEKLFF. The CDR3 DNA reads TGCAGTGCTTTAAATCGTTTTGCAACTAATGAAAAACTGTTTTTT.

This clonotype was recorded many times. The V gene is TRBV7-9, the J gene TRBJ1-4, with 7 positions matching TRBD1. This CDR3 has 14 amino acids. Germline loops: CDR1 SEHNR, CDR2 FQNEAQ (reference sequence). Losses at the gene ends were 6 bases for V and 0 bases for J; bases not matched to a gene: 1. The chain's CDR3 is CASRGTATNEKLFF. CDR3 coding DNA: TGTGCCAGCAGAGGGACAGCAACTAATGAAAAACTGTTTTTT.

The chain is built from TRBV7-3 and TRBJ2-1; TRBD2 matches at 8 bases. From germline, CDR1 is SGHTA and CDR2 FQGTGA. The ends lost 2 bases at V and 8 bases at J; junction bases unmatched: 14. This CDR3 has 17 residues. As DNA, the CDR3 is TGTGCCAGCAGCTTAGGGGCCGGGGGGGCCCTTCTAGATGAGCAGTTCTTC. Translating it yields CASSLGAGGALLDEQFF.

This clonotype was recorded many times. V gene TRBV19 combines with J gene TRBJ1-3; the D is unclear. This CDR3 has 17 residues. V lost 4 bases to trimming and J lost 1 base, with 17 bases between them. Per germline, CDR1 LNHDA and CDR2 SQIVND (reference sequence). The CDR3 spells CASSTNTGRGSGNTIYF. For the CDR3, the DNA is TGTGCCAGTAGTACAAACACCGGACGAGGGTCTGGAAACACCATATATTTT.

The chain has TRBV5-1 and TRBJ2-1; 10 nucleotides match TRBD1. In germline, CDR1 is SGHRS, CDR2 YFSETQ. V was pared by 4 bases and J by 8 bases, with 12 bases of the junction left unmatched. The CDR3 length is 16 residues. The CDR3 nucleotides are TGCGCCAGCAGCCCCGGGGACAGGGGCGCCAGGGATGAGCAGTTCTTC. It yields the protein CASSPGDRGARDEQFF.

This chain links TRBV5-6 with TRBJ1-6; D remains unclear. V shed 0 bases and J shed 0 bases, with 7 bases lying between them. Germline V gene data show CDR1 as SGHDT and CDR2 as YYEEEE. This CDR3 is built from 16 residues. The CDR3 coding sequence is TGTGCCAGCAGCTTGGATAGCAGCTCCTATAATTCACCCCTCCACTTT. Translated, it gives CASSLDSSSYNSPLHF.

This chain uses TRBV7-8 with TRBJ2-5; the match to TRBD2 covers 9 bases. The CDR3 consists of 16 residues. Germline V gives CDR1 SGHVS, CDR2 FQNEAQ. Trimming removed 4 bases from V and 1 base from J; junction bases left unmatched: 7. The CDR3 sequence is CASSSIAGALQETQYF. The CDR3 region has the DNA TGTGCCAGCAGCTCTATAGCGGGGGCACTCCAAGAGACCCAGTACTTC. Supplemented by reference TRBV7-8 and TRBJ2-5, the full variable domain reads GAGVSQSPRYKVAKRGQDVALRCDPISGHVSLFWYQQALGQGPEFLTYFQNEAQLDKSGLPSDRFFAERPEGSVSTLKIQRTQQEDSAVYLCASSSIAGALQETQYFGPGTRLLVL.

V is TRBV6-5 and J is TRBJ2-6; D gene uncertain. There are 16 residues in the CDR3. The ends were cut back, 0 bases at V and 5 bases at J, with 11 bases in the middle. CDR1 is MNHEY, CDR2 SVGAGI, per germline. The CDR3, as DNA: TGTGCCAGCAGTTACTCGGTCTTCGTCAGGGCCAACGTCCTGACTTTC. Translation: CASSYSVFVRANVLTF.

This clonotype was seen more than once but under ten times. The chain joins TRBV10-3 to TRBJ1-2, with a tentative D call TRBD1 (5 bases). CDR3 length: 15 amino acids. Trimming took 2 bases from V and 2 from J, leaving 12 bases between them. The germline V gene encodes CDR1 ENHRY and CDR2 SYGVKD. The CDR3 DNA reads TGTGCCATCAGTGAGACGGGACTCCGAAACTATGGCTACACCTTC. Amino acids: CAISETGLRNYGYTF.

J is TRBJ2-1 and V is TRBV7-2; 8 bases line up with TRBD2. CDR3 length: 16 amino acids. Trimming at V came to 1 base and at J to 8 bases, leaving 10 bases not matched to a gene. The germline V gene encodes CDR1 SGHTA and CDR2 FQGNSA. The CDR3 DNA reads TGTGCCAGCAGCTTAGTGGTGGCGGGGGGCCGGGATGAGCAGTTCTTC. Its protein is CASSLVVAGGRDEQFF.

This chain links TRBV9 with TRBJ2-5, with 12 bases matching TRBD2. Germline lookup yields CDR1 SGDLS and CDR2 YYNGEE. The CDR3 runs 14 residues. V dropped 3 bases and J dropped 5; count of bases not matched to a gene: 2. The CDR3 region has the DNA TGTGCCAGCAGCGATCTAGCGGGGGGGGAGACCCAGTACTTC. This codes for CASSDLAGGETQYF. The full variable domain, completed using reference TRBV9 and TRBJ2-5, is DSGVTQTPKHLITATGQRVTLRCSPRSGDLSVYWYQQSLDQGLQFLIQYYNGEERAKGNILERFSAQQFPDLHSELNLSSLELGDSALYFCASSDLAGGETQYFGPGTRLLVL.

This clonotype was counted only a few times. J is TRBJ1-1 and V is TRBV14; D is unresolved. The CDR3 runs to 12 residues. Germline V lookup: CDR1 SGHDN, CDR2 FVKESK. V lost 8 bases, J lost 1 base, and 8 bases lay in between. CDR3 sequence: CASGRRNTEAFF. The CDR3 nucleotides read TGTGCCAGCGGACGGAGGAACACTGAAGCTTTCTTT.

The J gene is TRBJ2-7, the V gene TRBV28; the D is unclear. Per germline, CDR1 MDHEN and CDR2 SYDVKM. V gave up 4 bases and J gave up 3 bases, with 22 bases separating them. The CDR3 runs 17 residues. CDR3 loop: CASSSAPGPRLGYEQYV. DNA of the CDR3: TGTGCCAGCAGTTCTGCTCCGGGCCCCCGGTTGGGCTACGAGCAGTACGTC.